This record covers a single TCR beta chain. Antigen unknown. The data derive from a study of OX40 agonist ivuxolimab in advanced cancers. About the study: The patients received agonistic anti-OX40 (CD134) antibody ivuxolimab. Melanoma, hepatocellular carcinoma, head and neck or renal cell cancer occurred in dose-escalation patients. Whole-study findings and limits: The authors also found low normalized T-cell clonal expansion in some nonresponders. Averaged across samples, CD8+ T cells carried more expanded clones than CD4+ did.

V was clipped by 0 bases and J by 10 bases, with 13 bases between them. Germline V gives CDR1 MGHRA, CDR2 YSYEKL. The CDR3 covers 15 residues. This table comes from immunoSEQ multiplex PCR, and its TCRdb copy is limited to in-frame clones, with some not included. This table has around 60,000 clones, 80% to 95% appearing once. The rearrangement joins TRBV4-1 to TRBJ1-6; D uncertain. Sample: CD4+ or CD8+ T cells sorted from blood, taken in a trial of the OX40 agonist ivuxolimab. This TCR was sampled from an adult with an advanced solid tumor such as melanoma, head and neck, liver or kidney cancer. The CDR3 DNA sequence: TGCGCCAGCAGCCAAGAAGGACGGGAGGCGTCACCCCTCCACTTT. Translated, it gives CASSQEGREASPLHF.